This T cell receptor beta chain came from a study of human T cells and chemical hapten exposure. Study-wide background: Women made up most patients, who had alopecia areata, totalis or universalis.

This CDR3 is 13 amino acids long. Trimming cost V 5 bases and J 8 bases, with 14 bases left between them. CDR1 is SGHTA and CDR2 is FQGTGA in the germline V gene. One entry per CDR3 protein results from TCRdb running MiXCR on the RACE reads. The repertoire holds more than 150,000 distinct CDR3 sequences, with about 25% as singletons. The time point: patch test 3, about 24 weeks after DPC sensitization. Treatment meaning: therapeutic diphenylcyclopropenone sensitization with weekly scalp DPC. This clonotype occurred a few times. This chain joins TRBV7-3 and TRBJ2-3; the D is unclear. Here the sequenced sample was whole blood, taken in connection with sensitization to the hapten diphenylcyclopropenone (DPC). This sequence was found in a woman between 35 and 50 years old with alopecia areata. Some clones in this sample may be carry-over from other donors' samples. The CDR3 sequence: CASSPHQHGTQYF. DNA for the CDR3: TGTGCCAGCAGCCCCCACCAACACGGTACGCAGTATTTT.